This T cell receptor (beta chain) is from a study of T cells in Graves' hyperthyroidism and ophthalmopathy. V lost 4 bases, J lost 5 bases, and 11 bases lay in between. There are 14 residues in the CDR3. Germline CDR1 reads LGHNA; CDR2 reads YSLEER. This clonotype was seen more than once but under ten times. TCR beta CDR3 region amplification was performed from RNA transcripts. Using the HTBI primer set, a first-round RT-PCR was run on the TCR CDR3. TCRdb passed the multiplex PCR reads through MiXCR, listing each CDR3 protein once. The sample lists about 560,000 distinct CDR3 sequences; 16% were seen once. The PBMCs were sourced from fresh peripheral blood (around 9.3 ml).

This rearrangement joins TRBV4-3 to TRBJ2-2; the D call may be TRBD1 or TRBD2 (6 bases each). The sample was blood. This receptor was taken from a woman younger than 30 with Graves' hyperthyroidism. The CDR3 here is CASSPRGRTGELFF. The CDR3 DNA follows: TGCGCCAGCAGCCCTCGGGGGCGGACCGGGGAGCTGTTTTTT.